This T cell receptor (beta chain) was sequenced for a study of neurological immune-mediated disorders. General study findings and limits: TCR clonal expansion peaked in HTLV-1-associated myelopathy patients and was lowest in multiple sclerosis patients. No CDR3 amino acid sequences recurred among expanded clones across subjects, suggesting private repertoires in all groups.

TCRdb recomputed calls from the 5' RACE reads with MiXCR, one row per CDR3 protein. The table lists tens of thousands of distinct CDR3 sequences, around a tenth of them singletons. Unsorted libraries were generated from 2 million PBMCs. These cells had been stored in RNAlater at -80 C. This clonotype was picked up many times. The antigen is undetermined. The sequenced sample was PBMCs. This clonotype was obtained from a man aged 35 to 55 in good health.

CDR3 region: CASSVNGRQQETQYF. CDR3 coding DNA: TGTGCCAGCAGCGTAAACGGTCGTCAACAAGAGACCCAGTACTTC. V gene TRBV11-2 combines with J gene TRBJ2-5; D gene unclear. Germline V gene lookup returns CDR1 SGHAT and CDR2 FQNNGV. V dropped 5 bases and J dropped 2 bases, with 15 bases sitting between them. This CDR3 comprises 15 residues.